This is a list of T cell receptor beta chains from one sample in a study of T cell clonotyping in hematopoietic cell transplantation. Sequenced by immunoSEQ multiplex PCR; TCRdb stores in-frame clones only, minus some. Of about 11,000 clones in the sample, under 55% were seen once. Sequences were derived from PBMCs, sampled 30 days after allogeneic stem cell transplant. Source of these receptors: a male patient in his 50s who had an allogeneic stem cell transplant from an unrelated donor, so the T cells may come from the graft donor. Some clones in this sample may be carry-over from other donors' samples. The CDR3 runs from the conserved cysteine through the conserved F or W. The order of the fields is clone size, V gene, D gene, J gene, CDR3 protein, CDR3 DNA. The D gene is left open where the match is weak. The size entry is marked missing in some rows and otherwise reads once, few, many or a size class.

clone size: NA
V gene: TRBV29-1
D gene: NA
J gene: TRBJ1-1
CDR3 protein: CSVANTVDTEAFF
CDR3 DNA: TGCAGCGTTGCTAATACTGTCGACACTGAAGCTTTCTTT

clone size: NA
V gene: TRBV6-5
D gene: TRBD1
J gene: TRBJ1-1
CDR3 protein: CASSSPTGKGTEAFF
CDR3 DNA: TGTGCCAGCAGTTCACCGACAGGGAAGGGCACTGAAGCTTTCTTT

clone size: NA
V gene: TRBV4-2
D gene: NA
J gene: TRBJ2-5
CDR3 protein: CASSQPRGGNQETQYF
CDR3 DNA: TGTGCCAGCAGCCAACCTAGGGGCGGGAACCAAGAGACCCAGTACTTC

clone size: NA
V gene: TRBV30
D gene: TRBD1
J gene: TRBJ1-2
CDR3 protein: CAWVNRGDHGYTF
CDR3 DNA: TGTGCCTGGGTAAACAGGGGTGATCATGGCTACACCTTC

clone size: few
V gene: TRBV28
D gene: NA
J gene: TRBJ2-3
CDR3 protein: CASSYHTSDTQYF
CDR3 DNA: TGTGCCAGCAGTTACCATACATCAGATACGCAGTATTTT

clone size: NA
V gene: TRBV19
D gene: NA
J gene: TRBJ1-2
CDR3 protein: CASSIGTANYGYTF
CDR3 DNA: TGTGCCAGTAGTATCGGGACGGCGAACTATGGCTACACCTTC

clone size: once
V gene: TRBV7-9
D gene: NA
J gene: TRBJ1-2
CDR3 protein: CASSQGLLYGYTF
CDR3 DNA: TGTGCCAGCAGCCAGGGACTACTCTATGGCTACACCTTC

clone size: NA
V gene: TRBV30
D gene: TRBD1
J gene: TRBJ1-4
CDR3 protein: CAWSRGRGEKLFF
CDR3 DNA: TGTGCCTGGAGCAGGGGGCGCGGTGAAAAACTGTTTTTT

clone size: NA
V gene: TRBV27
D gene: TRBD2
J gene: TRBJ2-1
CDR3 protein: CASSLYKGGLAGGSWFF
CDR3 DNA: TGTGCCAGCAGTTTATATAAGGGGGGACTAGCGGGAGGCTCCTGGTTCTTC

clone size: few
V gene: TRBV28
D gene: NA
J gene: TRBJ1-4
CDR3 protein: CASRDGAANEKLFF
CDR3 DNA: TGTGCCAGCCGAGACGGAGCCGCTAATGAAAAACTGTTTTTT

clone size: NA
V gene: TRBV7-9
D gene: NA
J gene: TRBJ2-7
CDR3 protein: CASSSVFYEQYF
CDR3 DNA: TGTGCCAGCAGCTCGGTGTTCTACGAGCAGTACTTC

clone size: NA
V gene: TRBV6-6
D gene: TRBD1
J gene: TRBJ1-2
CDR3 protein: CASSTGTGFNYGYTF
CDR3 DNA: TGTGCCAGCAGTACCGGGACAGGGTTTAACTATGGCTACACCTTC

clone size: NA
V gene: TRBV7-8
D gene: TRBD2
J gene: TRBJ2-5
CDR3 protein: CASRKTSGRAETQYF
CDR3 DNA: TGTGCCAGCAGGAAGACTAGCGGGAGGGCAGAGACCCAGTACTTC

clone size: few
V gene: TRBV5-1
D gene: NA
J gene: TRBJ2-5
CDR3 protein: CASSTLSIQETQYF
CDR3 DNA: TGCGCCAGCAGCACCCTTTCGATACAAGAGACCCAGTACTTC

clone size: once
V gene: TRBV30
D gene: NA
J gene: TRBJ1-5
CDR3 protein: CAWRYRNSNQPQHF
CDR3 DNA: TGTGCCTGGAGGTACAGGAATAGCAATCAGCCCCAGCATTTT

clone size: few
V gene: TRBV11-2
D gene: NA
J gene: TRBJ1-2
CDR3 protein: CASSLDPSNYGYTF
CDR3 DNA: TGTGCCAGCAGCTTAGATCCCTCTAACTATGGCTACACCTTC